These T cell receptor beta chains were read from a single sample in a study of regulatory T cells in long-lasting Graves disease. Using its own MiXCR run on the multiplex PCR reads, TCRdb lists one record per CDR3 protein. The data show some 490,000 distinct CDR3 sequences, approximately 12% seen once. This sample also appeared in a second study, on T cells in Graves' hyperthyroidism and ophthalmopathy.

The source material was peripheral blood mononuclear cells (PBMCs), sampled at new diagnosis, from a patient treated with antithyroid drugs. The source of these receptors is a woman in her thirties with Graves disease. Both conserved end residues are part of each CDR3. For some rows the clone size is stated as once, few or many, or as a class when expanded; others skip it.

TRBV7-9	many	CASSSTGSLGYEQYF
TRBV5-1	many	CASSPGTDSYEQYF
TRBV4-3	NA	CASSQDSWPGNEQYF
TRBV10-1	many	CASSEAANSPLHF
TRBV30	many	CAWSVLGLATLREQFF
TRBV12-3/TRBV12-4	NA	CASSFPPQGAGDEQFF
TRBV27	many	CASSLYGSGRNEQFF
TRBV2	many	CASRRDRSTDTQYF
TRBV2	many	CARRDRVDYTF
TRBV10-3	many	CAISESYWEQYF
TRBV20-1	many	CSARGRAGAYNEQFF
TRBV12-3/TRBV12-4	NA	CASSLGGADTQHF
TRBV2	NA	CASSEGGRGTDTQYF
TRBV24-1	many	CAAGSGYGYTF
TRBV11-2	many	CASSWQGVGTGELFF
TRBV7-3	many	CASSPGGRKVTGELFF
TRBV7-2	many	CASRRAAGAGANVLTF
TRBV7-2	many	CASSLAFHRGTNEQYF
TRBV28	many	CASSLGTGAFTEAFF
TRBV19	many	CASSTSGRGYNEQFF
TRBV28	many	CASSLSLSVSPLHF
TRBV9	NA	CASSSTIYEQYF
TRBV6-1	NA	CASSLTSGKQYF
TRBV12-3/TRBV12-4	few	CASSLDGSNNEQFF
TRBV24-1	many	CATSLAGGPLSSDEQFF
TRBV27	many	CASSKRGAQAKNIQYF
TRBV5-1	many	CASSYRTANTEAFF
TRBV20-1	many	CSARDLGQGSPLHF
TRBV7-3	many	CASSSQSTDTQYF
TRBV10-3	NA	CAMHGTVNSPLHF
TRBV28	many	CASSLAPLTSGRSAYNEQFF
TRBV12-3/TRBV12-4	many	CASTKTSGNYNEQFF
TRBV4-3	many	CASSQEGPGRVGTDTQYF
TRBV2	many	CASSELEREGLQGSTDTQYF
TRBV7-3	many	CASSTSGSTDTQYF
TRBV5-4	NA	CASSSLAGGIYEQYF
TRBV10-3	many	CAISERGAHYGYTF
TRBV5-1	many	CASSLQGTTNEKLFF
TRBV14	many	CASSFTGTGWHEQYF
TRBV11-1	many	CACYTGANTEAFF
TRBV20-1	many	CSARDRTGLSGNTIYF